These T cell receptor beta chains were read from a single sample in a study of vaccination and CD4 T cells after COVID-19. These receptors' antigens are unknown. Each CDR3 protein is one row after TCRdb ran MiXCR on the PCR reads. The data contain more than 5,500 distinct CDR3 sequences, 25% to 30% of them singletons. The sequencing sample was made of CD4+ T cells from blood, cultured in vitro. The receptors come from a human donor in good health. Both conserved end residues are part of each CDR3. A D gene is named only where the DNA matches it firmly. The listing skips clone size in some rows; elsewhere it reads once, few, many or a size class.

size,J,length,V,D,DNA,CDR3
NA,TRBJ2-3,16,TRBV11-2,TRBD2,TGTGCCAGCAGCTCCCGACTAGCGGTTAGCACAGATACGCAGTATTTT,CASSSRLAVSTDTQYF
NA,TRBJ1-2,14,TRBV28,NA,TGTGCCAGCAGCCAAACAGGGAACGGCTATGGCTACACCTTC,CASSQTGNGYGYTF
NA,TRBJ2-6,18,TRBV7-3,NA,TGTGCCAGCAGCCCGCACGGTGGGAGCCTCTCTGGGGCCAACGTCCTGACTTTC,CASSPHGGSLSGANVLTF
few,TRBJ1-5,13,TRBV19,NA,TGTGCCAGTAGCCTAGGACTCAATCAGCCCCAGCATTTT,CASSLGLNQPQHF
NA,TRBJ2-1,13,TRBV7-9,NA,TGTGCCAGCGCATGGGGCTCATTCGATGAGCAGTTCTTC,CASAWGSFDEQFF
NA,TRBJ2-6,15,TRBV15,TRBD1,TGTGCCACCAGCAGAGTGCCGGGGACAGGGAACGTCCTGACTTTC,CATSRVPGTGNVLTF
medium-sized,TRBJ1-2,11,TRBV20-1,NA,TGCATGAGTTTGGTAGGGACTGGCTACACCTTC,CMSLVGTGYTF
NA,TRBJ1-1,13,TRBV7-9,TRBD1,TGTGCCAGCAGCCACAGGGGTAGCACTGAAGCTTTCTTT,CASSHRGSTEAFF
NA,TRBJ2-4,15,TRBV6-5,TRBD1,TGTGCCAGCAGTTACTCGACAGGGGCCATGGACATTCAGTACTTC,CASSYSTGAMDIQYF
NA,TRBJ2-7,13,TRBV7-9,NA,TGTGCCAGCAGCTTCAGGGCTTCCTACGAGCAGTACTTC,CASSFRASYEQYF
NA,TRBJ2-6,14,TRBV19,TRBD1,TGTGCCAGTAGGACAGGGGTTGGGGCCAACGTCCTGACTTTC,CASRTGVGANVLTF
NA,TRBJ2-1,15,TRBV20-1,NA,TGCAGTGCTGGGGGTCGGGGGCCCCGTTGGAATGAGCAGTTCTTC,CSAGGRGPRWNEQFF
NA,TRBJ2-3,15,TRBV6-1,TRBD2,TGTGCCAGCAGTGCTAGCGGGGGGAACACAGATACGCAGTATTTT,CASSASGGNTDTQYF
few,TRBJ1-2,13,TRBV19,TRBD1,TGTGCCAGTAGTACCGACAGGGTTTTTGGCTACACCTTC,CASSTDRVFGYTF
NA,TRBJ1-4,13,TRBV29-1,TRBD1,TGCAGCGGGCGACAGGGTAAAGGTGAAAAACTGTTTTTT,CSGRQGKGEKLFF
NA,TRBJ1-2,12,TRBV2,NA,TGTGCCGTCTCGGAGGCTAACTATGGCTACACCTTC,CAVSEANYGYTF
NA,TRBJ1-5,12,TRBV30,NA,TGTGCCTGGTGTGTAGGGGATCAGCCCCAGCATTTT,CAWCVGDQPQHF
few,TRBJ1-2,13,TRBV23-1,NA,TGCGCCAGCAGTAGGATAGGGGGAAGAGGCTACACCTTC,CASSRIGGRGYTF
few,TRBJ2-7,15,TRBV10-1,TRBD2,TGCGCCAGCAGTGAGTCGACTAGCGGGGGCTACGAGCAGTACTTC,CASSESTSGGYEQYF
few,TRBJ2-7,15,TRBV7-8,TRBD2,TGTGCCAGCAGCTTCCTAGCGGGGAAGACCTACGAGCAGTACTTC,CASSFLAGKTYEQYF
NA,TRBJ1-2,13,TRBV6-2/TRBV6-3,NA,TGTGCCAGCAGTTACAAGGGGACCCATGGCTACACCTTC,CASSYKGTHGYTF
few,TRBJ1-2,13,TRBV12-3/TRBV12-4,NA,TGTGCCAGCAGTTTCTCCAGAGACTATGGCTACACCTTC,CASSFSRDYGYTF
NA,TRBJ1-1,14,TRBV10-3,TRBD1,TGTGCCATCAGGATGGGACAGGGAGGCCCTGAAGCTTTCTTT,CAIRMGQGGPEAFF
NA,TRBJ2-7,12,TRBV2,NA,TGTGCCAGCAGTGCCACCATCTACGAGCAGTACTTC,CASSATIYEQYF
NA,TRBJ2-3,15,TRBV27,TRBD1,TGTGCCAGCAGTTTTCAGACAGGGAACACAGATACGCAGTATTTT,CASSFQTGNTDTQYF
NA,TRBJ1-1,11,TRBV20-1,NA,TGCAGTGCTCCTACACCACCGCCAGCTTTCTTT,CSAPTPPPAFF
few,TRBJ1-1,15,TRBV12-3/TRBV12-4,NA,TGTGCCAGCAGTTTGGTCGGGGGGGGACGGACTGAAGCTTTCTTT,CASSLVGGGRTEAFF
NA,TRBJ2-2,15,TRBV27,TRBD2,TGTGCCAGCAGTCTCCGGACTAGCGGCACCGGGGAGCTGTTTTTT,CASSLRTSGTGELFF
NA,TRBJ1-1,15,TRBV3-1,NA,TGTGCCAGCAGCCCCACCGGGCCCCTGAACACTGAAGCTTTCTTT,CASSPTGPLNTEAFF
NA,TRBJ2-7,12,TRBV27,NA,TGTGCCAGCAGTTTAGGGTCGGGCGAGCAGTACTTC,CASSLGSGEQYF
few,TRBJ1-5,14,TRBV6-1,NA,TGTGCCAGCAGTGAACCGCAGGCCAATCAGCCCCAGCATTTT,CASSEPQANQPQHF
NA,TRBJ1-2,15,TRBV5-1,NA,TGCGCCAGCAGCTTGAATCCAAGGGAAAACTATGGCTACACCTTC,CASSLNPRENYGYTF
NA,TRBJ1-2,15,TRBV18,TRBD1,TGTGCCAGCTCCCTACAGGGGACGGCATCTTACGGCTACACCTTC,CASSLQGTASYGYTF
NA,TRBJ1-1,16,TRBV10-3,TRBD1,TGTGCCATCAGTGTCCAGGGGGCCCCCTCCATCGCTGAAGCTTTCTTT,CAISVQGAPSIAEAFF
medium-sized,TRBJ2-3,15,TRBV20-1,TRBD2,TGCAGTGCTTACGCCGGGACTAGCGGGTCTGATACGCAGTATTTT,CSAYAGTSGSDTQYF
NA,TRBJ1-5,19,TRBV19,TRBD1,TGTGCCAGTAGTATAGGTCAGGGGGCTAGTGTCTATAGCAATCAGCCCCAGCATTTT,CASSIGQGASVYSNQPQHF
few,TRBJ2-3,15,TRBV27,TRBD1,TGTGCCAGCAGTTCAGCCAACAGGGGTGGAGATACGCAGTATTTT,CASSSANRGGDTQYF
NA,TRBJ2-2,16,TRBV5-8,TRBD1,TGTGCCAGCAGCCGAACAGGGGGCGCGAACACCGGGGAGCTGTTTTTT,CASSRTGGANTGELFF
once,TRBJ2-3,15,TRBV2,TRBD1,TGTGCCAGCAGAAGGGGGCGGACCGGCTCAGATACGCAGTATTTT,CASRRGRTGSDTQYF
NA,TRBJ2-2,13,TRBV6-4,NA,TGTGCCAGCAGTGAGGTTGGCACCGGGGAGCTGTTTTTT,CASSEVGTGELFF
NA,TRBJ1-2,13,TRBV6-5,NA,TGTGCCAGCAGTTCGCAGGGTCCCTATGGCTACACCTTC,CASSSQGPYGYTF
NA,TRBJ1-2,11,TRBV6-4,NA,TGTGCCAGCAGTCAGGGCTATGGCTACACCTTC,CASSQGYGYTF
NA,TRBJ1-4,14,TRBV7-6,NA,TGTGCCAGCAGCTCCCCGGGGCTGGGGGAAAAACTGTTTTTT,CASSSPGLGEKLFF
NA,TRBJ1-2,15,TRBV12-3/TRBV12-4,NA,TGTGCCAGCACTCTGGGTCCGACCCTGGGCTATGGCTACACCTTC,CASTLGPTLGYGYTF
large,TRBJ1-3,14,TRBV27,TRBD1,TGTGCCAGCAGCAAGACAGGGAGTGGAAACACCATATATTTT,CASSKTGSGNTIYF
NA,TRBJ1-2,12,TRBV28,NA,TGTGCCAGCAGTTTTATGGACTATGGCTACACCTTC,CASSFMDYGYTF
few,TRBJ2-3,15,TRBV4-1,TRBD2,TGCGCCAGCAGCCAGGGAGGGTTCTCGACAGATACGCAGTATTTT,CASSQGGFSTDTQYF
few,TRBJ1-5,14,TRBV20-1,NA,TGCAGTGCTAGTAATTCGCAGGGTGGTCAGCCCCAGCATTTT,CSASNSQGGQPQHF
NA,TRBJ2-7,16,TRBV20-1,NA,TGCAGTGCTAGAGAGGAGGGGGGGGGCCTATCCTACGAGCAGTACTTC,CSAREEGGGLSYEQYF
few,TRBJ2-3,15,TRBV19,NA,TGTGCCAGTAGTCCCCTAGCGAAGGGCACAGATACGCAGTATTTT,CASSPLAKGTDTQYF
NA,TRBJ2-5,12,TRBV7-9,NA,TGTGCCAGCAGCTTGGGAGTGGAGACCCAGTACTTC,CASSLGVETQYF
NA,TRBJ2-3,14,TRBV2,NA,TGTGCCAGCAGTGAAGGGGCAGGCACAGATACGCAGTATTTT,CASSEGAGTDTQYF
few,TRBJ2-7,16,TRBV20-1,NA,TGCAGTGCTAGTCTGGAACAGAGTTATACCTCCTACGAGCAGTACTTC,CSASLEQSYTSYEQYF
NA,TRBJ2-7,13,TRBV5-1,NA,TGCGCCAGCAGTCCGGGGACCCCCTACGAGCAGTACTTC,CASSPGTPYEQYF
once,TRBJ1-2,13,TRBV12-3/TRBV12-4,NA,TGTGCCAGCAGCATCGACGGTGTAAGTGGCTACACCTTC,CASSIDGVSGYTF